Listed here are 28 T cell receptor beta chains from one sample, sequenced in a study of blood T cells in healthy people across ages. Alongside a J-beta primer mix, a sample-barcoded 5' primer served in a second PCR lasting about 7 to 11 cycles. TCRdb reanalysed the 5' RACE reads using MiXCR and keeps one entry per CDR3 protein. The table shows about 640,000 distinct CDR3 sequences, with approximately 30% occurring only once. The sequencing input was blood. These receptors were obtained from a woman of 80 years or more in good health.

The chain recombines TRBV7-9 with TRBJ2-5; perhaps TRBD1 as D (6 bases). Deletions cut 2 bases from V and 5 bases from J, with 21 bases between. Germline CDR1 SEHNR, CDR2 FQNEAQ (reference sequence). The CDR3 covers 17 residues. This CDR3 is CASSLNYRTGNRETQYF. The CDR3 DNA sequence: TGTGCCAGCAGCTTAAATTATCGAACAGGGAATCGGGAGACCCAGTACTTC. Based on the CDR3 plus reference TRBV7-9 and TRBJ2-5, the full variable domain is DTGVSQNPRHKITKRGQNVTFRCDPISEHNRLYWYRQTLGQGPEFLTYFQNEAQLEKSRLLSDRFSAERPKGSFSTLEIQRTEQGDSAMYLCASSLNYRTGNRETQYFGPGTRLLVL.

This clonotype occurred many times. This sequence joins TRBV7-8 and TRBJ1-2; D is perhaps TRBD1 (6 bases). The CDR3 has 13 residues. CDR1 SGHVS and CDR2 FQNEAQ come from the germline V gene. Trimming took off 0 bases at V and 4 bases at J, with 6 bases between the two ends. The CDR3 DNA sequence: TGTGCCAGCAGCTTAGCGGACAGCTATGGCTACACCTTC. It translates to CASSLADSYGYTF.

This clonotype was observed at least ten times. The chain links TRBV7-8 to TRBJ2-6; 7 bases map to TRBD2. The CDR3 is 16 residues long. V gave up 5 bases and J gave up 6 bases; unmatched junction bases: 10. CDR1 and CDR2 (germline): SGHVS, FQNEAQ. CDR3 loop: CASSRGVGVEANVLTF. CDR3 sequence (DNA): TGTGCCAGCAGCCGGGGGGTCGGTGTAGAGGCCAACGTCCTGACTTTC. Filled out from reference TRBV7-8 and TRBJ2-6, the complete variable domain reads GAGVSQSPRYKVAKRGQDVALRCDPISGHVSLFWYQQALGQGPEFLTYFQNEAQLDKSGLPSDRFFAERPEGSVSTLKIQRTQQEDSAVYLCASSRGVGVEANVLTFGAGSRLTVL.

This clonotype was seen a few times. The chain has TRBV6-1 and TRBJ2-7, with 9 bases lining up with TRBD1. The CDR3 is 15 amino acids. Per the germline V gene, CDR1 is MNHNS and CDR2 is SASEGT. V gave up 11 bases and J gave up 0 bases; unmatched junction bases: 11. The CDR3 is CAVQFGQGNSYEQYF. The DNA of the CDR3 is TGTGCCGTCCAGTTCGGACAGGGGAACTCCTACGAGCAGTACTTC.

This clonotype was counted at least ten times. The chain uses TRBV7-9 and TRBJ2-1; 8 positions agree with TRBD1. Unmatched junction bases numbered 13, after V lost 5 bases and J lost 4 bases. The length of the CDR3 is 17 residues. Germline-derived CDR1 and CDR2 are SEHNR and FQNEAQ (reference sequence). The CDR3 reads CASSKPPQGATYNEQFF. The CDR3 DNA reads TGTGCCAGCAGCAAACCCCCCCAGGGGGCGACTTACAATGAGCAGTTCTTC. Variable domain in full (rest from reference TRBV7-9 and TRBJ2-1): DTGVSQNPRHKITKRGQNVTFRCDPISEHNRLYWYRQTLGQGPEFLTYFQNEAQLEKSRLLSDRFSAERPKGSFSTLEIQRTEQGDSAMYLCASSKPPQGATYNEQFFGPGTRLTVL.

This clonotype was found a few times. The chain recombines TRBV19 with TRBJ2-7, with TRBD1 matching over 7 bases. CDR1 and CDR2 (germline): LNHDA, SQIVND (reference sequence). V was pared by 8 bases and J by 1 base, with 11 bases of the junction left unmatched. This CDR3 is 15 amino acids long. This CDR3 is CASGGLGQQSYEQYF. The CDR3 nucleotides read TGTGCCAGTGGGGGTCTGGGACAGCAATCCTACGAGCAGTACTTC.

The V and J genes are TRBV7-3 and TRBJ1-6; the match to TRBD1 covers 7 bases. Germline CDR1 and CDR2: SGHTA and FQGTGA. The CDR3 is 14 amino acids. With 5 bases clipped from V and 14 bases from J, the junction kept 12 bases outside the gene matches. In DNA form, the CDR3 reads TGTGCCAGCAGCCGCGTGACAGGGCCCGGGGCCCTCCACTTT. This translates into CASSRVTGPGALHF.

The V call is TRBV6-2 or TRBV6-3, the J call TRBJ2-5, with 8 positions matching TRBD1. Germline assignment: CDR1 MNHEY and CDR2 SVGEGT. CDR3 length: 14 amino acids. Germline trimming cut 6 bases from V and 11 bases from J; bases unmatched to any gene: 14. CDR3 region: CASSTGGQGNEQYF. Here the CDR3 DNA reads TGTGCCAGCAGCACCGGAGGACAGGGTAATGAGCAGTACTTC.

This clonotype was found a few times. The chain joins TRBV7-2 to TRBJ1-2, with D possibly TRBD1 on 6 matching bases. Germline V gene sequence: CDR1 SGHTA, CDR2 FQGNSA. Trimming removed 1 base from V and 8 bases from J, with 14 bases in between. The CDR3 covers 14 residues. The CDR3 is CASSLDGTKGGYTF. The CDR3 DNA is TGTGCCAGCAGCTTAGATGGGACAAAAGGAGGCTACACCTTC.

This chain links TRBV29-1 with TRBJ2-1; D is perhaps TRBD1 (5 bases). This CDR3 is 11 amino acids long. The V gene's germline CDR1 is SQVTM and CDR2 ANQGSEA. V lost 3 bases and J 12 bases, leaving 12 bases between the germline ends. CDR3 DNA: TGCAGCGTTGATAAGGGGTCGGTGCAGTTCTTC. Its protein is CSVDKGSVQFF.

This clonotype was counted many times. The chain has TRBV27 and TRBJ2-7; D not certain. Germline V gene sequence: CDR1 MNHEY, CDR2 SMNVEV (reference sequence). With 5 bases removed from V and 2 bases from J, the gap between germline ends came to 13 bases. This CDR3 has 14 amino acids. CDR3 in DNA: TGTGCCAGCAGTAAATCGGGCCGAACCTACGAGCAGTACTTC. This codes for CASSKSGRTYEQYF.

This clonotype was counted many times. DNA for the CDR3: TGTGCCAGCAGCTTCCTGGGACTAGAAGAGACCCAGTACTTC. This codes for CASSFLGLEETQYF. V gene TRBV7-9 combines with J gene TRBJ2-5; TRBD2 agrees at 8 bases. J gave up 3 bases and V 3 bases, and 3 bases lay outside the gene matches. CDR3 length: 14 amino acids. Germline V gene data show CDR1 as SEHNR and CDR2 as FQNEAQ (reference sequence).

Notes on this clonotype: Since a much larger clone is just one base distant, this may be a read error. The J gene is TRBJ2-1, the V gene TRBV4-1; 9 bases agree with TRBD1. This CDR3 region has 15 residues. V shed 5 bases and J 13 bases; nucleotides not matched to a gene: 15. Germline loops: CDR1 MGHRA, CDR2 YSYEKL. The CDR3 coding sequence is TGCGCCAGCAGCTCCCGGACAGGGGCACGAGAGACCCAGTTCTTC. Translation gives CASSSRTGARETQFF.

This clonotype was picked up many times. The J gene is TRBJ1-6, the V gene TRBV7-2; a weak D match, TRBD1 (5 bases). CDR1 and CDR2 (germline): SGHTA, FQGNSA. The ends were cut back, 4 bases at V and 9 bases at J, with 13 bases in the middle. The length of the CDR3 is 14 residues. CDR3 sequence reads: CASSSDGTVSPLHF. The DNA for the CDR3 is TGTGCCAGCAGCTCGGACGGGACTGTTTCACCCCTCCACTTT.

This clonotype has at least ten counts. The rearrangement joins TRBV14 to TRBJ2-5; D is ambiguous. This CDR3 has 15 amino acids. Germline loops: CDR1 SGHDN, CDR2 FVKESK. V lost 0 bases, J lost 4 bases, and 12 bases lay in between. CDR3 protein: CASSQDSFSAETQYF. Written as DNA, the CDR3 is TGTGCCAGCAGCCAAGACAGCTTCTCGGCAGAGACCCAGTACTTC.

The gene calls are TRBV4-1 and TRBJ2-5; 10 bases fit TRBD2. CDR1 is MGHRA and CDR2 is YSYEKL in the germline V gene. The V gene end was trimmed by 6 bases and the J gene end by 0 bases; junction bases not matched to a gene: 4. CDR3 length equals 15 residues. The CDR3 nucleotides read TGCGCCAGCAGTATAGCGGGAGGCTACCAAGAGACCCAGTACTTC. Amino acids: CASSIAGGYQETQYF.

The CDR3 reads CASSKNRGETQYF. CDR3 in DNA: TGTGCCAGCAGTAAAAACAGGGGAGAGACCCAGTACTTC. The genes are TRBV2 and TRBJ2-7; TRBD1 matches at 7 bases. Judging by the DNA end, TRBJ2-5 fits better; the J call may be wrong. This CDR3 region has 13 residues. Germline CDR1 SNHLY, CDR2 FYNNEI.

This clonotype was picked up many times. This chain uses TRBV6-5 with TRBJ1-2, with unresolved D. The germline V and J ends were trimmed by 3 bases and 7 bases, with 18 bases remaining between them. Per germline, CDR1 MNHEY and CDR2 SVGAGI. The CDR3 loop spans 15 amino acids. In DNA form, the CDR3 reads TGTGCCAGCAGTTATGAGGAGTTCGGGTGGGGTGGCTACACCTTC. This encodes CASSYEEFGWGGYTF.

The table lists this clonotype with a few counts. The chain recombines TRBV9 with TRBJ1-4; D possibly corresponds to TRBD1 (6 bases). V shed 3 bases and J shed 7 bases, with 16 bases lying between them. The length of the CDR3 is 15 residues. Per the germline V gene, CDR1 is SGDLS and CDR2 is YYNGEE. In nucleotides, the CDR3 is TGTGCCAGCAGCGCAGGGGAGAATCCAGGTGAAAAACTGTTTTTT. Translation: CASSAGENPGEKLFF.

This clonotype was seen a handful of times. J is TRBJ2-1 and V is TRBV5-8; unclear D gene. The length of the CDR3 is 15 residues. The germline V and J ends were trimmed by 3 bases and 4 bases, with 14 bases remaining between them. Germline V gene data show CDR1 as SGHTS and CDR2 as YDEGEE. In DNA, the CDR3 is TGTGCCAGCAGCTCCGCCGGCCTTTCTTACAATGAGCAGTTCTTC. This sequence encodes CASSSAGLSYNEQFF.

The CDR3 nucleotides read TGCAGTGCTAGTGGCGGGACGGCGGACTATGGCTACACCTTC. Its translation is CSASGGTADYGYTF. The gene calls are TRBV20-1 and TRBJ1-2; D may be TRBD1 (5 bases). Germline V gene sequence: CDR1 DFQATT, CDR2 SNEGSKA (reference sequence). V lost 3 bases, J lost 3 bases, and 14 bases lay in between. The CDR3 covers 14 residues.

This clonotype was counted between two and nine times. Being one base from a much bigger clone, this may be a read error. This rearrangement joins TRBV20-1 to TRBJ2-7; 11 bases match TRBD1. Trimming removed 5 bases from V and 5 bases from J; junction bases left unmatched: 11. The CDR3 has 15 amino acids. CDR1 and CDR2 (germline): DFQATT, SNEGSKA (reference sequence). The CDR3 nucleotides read TGCAGTGCTGGACAGGGGGCATCCGCTGGGAACGAGCAGTACTTC. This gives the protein CSAGQGASAGNEQYF.

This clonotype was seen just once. The CDR3 nucleotides are TGTGCCAGCAGCTCGCATTCTAGCGGGAGAGCGTTTACAGATACGCAGTATTTT. Residues: CASSSHSSGRAFTDTQYF. The chain is built from TRBV7-2 and TRBJ2-3, with TRBD2 identical over 10 bases. The CDR3 covers 18 residues. Germline V gene data show CDR1 as SGHTA and CDR2 as FQGNSA. V lost 4 bases and J lost 3; bases outside the gene matches: 13.

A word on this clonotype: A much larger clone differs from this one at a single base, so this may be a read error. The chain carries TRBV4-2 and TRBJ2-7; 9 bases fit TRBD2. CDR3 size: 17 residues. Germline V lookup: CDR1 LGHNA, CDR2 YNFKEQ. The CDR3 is CASSQGSLAGKTYKQYF. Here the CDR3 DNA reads TGTGCCAGCAGCCAAGGGTCCCTAGCGGGGAAGACCTACAAGCAGTACTTC.

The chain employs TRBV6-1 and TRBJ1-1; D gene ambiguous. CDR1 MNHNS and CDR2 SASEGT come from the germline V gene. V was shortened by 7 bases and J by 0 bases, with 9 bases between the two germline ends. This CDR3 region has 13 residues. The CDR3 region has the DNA TGTGCCAGCATTTGGACGGTGAACACTGAAGCTTTCTTT. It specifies CASIWTVNTEAFF.

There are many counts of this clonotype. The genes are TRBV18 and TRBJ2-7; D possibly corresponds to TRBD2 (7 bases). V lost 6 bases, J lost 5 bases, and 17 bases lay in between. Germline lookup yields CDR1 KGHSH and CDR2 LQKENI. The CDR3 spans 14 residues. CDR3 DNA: TGTGCCAGCTCCCCTGGGGGGGGCACGGACGAGCAGTACTTC. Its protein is CASSPGGGTDEQYF.

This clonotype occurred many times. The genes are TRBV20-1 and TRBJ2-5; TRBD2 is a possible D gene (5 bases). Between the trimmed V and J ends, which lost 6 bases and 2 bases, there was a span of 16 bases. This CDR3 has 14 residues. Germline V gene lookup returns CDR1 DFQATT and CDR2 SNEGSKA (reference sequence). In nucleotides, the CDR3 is TGCAGTGCCCCGGGATCTAGCCGGCAAGAGACCCAGTACTTC. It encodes CSAPGSSRQETQYF.

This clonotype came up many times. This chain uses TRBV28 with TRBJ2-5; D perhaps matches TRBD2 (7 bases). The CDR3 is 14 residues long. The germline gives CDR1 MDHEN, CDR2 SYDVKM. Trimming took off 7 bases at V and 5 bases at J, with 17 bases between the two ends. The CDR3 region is CASTSGGTIETQYF. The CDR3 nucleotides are TGTGCCAGCACCTCCGGGGGGACAATCGAGACCCAGTACTTC.